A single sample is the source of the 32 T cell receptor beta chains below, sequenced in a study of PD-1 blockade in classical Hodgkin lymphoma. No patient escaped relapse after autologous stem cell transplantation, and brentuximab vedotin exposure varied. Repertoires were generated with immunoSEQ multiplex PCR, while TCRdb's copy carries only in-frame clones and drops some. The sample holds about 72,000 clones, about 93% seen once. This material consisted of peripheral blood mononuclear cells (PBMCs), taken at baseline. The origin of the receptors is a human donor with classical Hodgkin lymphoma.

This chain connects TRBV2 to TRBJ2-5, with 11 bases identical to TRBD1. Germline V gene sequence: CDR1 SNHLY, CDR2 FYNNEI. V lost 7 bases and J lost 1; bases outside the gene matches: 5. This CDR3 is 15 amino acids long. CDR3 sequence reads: CASTRTGGTQETQYF. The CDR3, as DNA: TGTGCCAGCACTAGGACAGGGGGCACCCAAGAGACCCAGTACTTC.

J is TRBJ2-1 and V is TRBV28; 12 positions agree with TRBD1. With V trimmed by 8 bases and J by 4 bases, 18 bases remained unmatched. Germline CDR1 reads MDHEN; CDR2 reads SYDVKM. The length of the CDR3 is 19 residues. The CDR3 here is CASFSLPWDRGRSYNEQFF. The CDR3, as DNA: TGTGCCAGCTTTTCCCTCCCTTGGGACAGGGGGCGTTCATACAATGAGCAGTTCTTC.

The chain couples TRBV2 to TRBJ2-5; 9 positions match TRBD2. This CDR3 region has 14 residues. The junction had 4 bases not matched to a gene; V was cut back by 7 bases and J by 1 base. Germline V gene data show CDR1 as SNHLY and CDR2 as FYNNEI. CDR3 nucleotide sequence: TGTGCCAGCATTGGCGGGGGGGCCCAAGAGACCCAGTACTTC. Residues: CASIGGGAQETQYF.

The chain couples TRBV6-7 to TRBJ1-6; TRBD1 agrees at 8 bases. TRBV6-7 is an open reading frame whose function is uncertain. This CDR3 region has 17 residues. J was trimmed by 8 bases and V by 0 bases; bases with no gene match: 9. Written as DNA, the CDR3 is TGTGCCAGCAGTTACTCGCCGGACAGGGATACTCATTCACCCCTCCACTTT. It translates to CASSYSPDRDTHSPLHF.

The CDR3 DNA is TGTGCCAGCAGCCAAGATCGGTCGGAGGCCCAGCATTTT. It translates to CASSQDRSEAQHF. The chain combines TRBV4-2 with TRBJ1-5; D is ambiguous. Germline values: CDR1 LGHNA, CDR2 YNFKEQ. The CDR3 has 13 amino acids. Trimming pared 0 bases from V and 11 bases from J, leaving 11 bases between.

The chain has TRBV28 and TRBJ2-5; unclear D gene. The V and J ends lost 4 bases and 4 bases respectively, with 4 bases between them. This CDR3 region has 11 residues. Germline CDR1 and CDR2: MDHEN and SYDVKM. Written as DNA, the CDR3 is TGTGCCAGCAGTTCTCGAGAGACCCAGTACTTC. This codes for CASSSRETQYF.

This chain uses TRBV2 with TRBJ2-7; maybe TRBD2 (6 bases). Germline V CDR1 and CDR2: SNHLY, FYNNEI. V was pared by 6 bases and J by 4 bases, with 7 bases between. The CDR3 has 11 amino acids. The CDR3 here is CASRGRYEQYF. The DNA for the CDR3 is TGTGCCAGCAGGGGGAGGTACGAGCAGTACTTC.

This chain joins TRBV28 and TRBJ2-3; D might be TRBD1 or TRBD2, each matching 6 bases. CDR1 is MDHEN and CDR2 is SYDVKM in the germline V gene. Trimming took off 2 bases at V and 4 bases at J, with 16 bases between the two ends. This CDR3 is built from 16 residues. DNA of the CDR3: TGTGCCAGCAGTTTAGGGAGGACAGTTTACGCAGATACGCAGTATTTT. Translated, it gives CASSLGRTVYADTQYF.

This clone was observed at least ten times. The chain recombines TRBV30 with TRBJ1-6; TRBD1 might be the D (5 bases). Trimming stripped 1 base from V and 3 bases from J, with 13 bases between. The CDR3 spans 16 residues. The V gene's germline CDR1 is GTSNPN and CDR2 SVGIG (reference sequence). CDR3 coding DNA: TGTGCCTGGAGTGATGAGGGGCGGAACTATAATTCACCCCTCCACTTT. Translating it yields CAWSDEGRNYNSPLHF.

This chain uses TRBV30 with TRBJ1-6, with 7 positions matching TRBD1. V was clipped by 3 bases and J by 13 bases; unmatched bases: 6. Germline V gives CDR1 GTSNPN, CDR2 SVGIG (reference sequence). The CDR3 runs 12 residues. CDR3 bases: TGTGCCTGGAGGGGAGGGGGCGATCCCCTCCACTTT. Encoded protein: CAWRGGGDPLHF.

The CDR3 DNA follows: TGTGCCAGCAGTTATGGGAGGGCCCCCGGGGAGCTGTTTTTT. Translating it yields CASSYGRAPGELFF. V usage is TRBV6-5 and J usage is TRBJ2-2; TRBD2 matches 7 bases. This CDR3 comprises 14 residues. Germline V gene sequence: CDR1 MNHEY, CDR2 SVGAGI. Trimming took 3 bases from V and 6 from J; bases not matched to a gene: 4.

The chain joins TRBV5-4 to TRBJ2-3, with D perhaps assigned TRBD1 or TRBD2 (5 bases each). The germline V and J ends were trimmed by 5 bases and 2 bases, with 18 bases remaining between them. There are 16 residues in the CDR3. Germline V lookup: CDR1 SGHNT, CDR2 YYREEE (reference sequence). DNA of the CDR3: TGTGCCAGCAGTTTTGAGGGACCAATTCTCACAGATACGCAGTATTTT. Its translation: CASSFEGPILTDTQYF.

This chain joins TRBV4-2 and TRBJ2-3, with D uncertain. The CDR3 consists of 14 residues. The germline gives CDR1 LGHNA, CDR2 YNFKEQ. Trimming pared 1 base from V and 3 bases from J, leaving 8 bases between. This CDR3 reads CASSQAYNTDTQYF. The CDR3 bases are TGTGCCAGCAGCCAAGCTTACAATACAGATACGCAGTATTTT.

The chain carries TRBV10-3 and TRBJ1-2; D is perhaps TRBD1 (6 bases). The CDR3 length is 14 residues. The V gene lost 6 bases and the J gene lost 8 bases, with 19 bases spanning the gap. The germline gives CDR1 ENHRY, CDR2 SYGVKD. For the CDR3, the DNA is TGTGCCATCAGCGGGACCGGGGGGCTTGGAGGCTACACCTTC. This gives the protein CAISGTGGLGGYTF.

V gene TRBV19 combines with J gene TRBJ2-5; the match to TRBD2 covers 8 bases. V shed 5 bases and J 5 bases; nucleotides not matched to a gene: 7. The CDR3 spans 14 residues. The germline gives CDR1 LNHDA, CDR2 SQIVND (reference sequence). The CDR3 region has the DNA TGTGCCAGTAGTGGGAGCGGGGGCTCGGAGACCCAGTACTTC. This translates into CASSGSGGSETQYF.

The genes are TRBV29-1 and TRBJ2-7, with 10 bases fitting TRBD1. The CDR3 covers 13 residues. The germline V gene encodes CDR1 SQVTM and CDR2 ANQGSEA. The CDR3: CSTSGTGVYEQYF. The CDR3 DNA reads TGCAGTACTTCCGGGACAGGGGTTTACGAGCAGTACTTC.

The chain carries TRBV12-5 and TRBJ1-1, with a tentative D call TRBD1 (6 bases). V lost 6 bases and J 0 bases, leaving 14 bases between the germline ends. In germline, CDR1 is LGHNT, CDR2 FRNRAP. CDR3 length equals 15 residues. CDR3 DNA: TGTGCTAGTGGCCCGGGGACATCTCTGAACACTGAAGCTTTCTTT. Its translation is CASGPGTSLNTEAFF.

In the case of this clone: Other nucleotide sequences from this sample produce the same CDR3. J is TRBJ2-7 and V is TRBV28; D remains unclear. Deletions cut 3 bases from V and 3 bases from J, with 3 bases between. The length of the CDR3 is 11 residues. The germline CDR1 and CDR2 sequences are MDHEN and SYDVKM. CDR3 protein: CASSFLYEQYF. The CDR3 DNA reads TGTGCCAGCAGTTTTCTCTACGAGCAGTACTTC.

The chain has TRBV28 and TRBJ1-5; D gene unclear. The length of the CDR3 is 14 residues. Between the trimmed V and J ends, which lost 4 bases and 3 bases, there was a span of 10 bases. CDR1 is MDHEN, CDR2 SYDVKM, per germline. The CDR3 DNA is TGTGCCAGCAGTTGGGTGGAGGTCAATCAGCCCCAGCATTTT. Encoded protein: CASSWVEVNQPQHF.

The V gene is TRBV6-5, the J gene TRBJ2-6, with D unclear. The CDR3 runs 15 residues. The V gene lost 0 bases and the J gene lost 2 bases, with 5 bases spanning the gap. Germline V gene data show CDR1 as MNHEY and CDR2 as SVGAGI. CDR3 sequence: CASSYSNPGANVLTF. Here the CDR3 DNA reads TGTGCCAGCAGTTACTCAAACCCTGGGGCCAACGTCCTGACTTTC.

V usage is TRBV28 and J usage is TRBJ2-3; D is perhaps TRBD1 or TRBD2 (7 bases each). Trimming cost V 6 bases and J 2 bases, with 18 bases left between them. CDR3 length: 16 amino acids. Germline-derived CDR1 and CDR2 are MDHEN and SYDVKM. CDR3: CASSEGGGGFTDTQYF. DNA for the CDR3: TGTGCCAGCAGCGAAGGGGGCGGGGGATTCACAGATACGCAGTATTTT.

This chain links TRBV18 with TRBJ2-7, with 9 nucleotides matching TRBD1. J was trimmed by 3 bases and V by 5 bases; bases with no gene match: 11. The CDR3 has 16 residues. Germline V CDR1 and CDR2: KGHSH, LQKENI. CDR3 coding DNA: TGTGCCAGCTCATCCGGACAGGGGCAAGCGGGCTACGAGCAGTACTTC. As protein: CASSSGQGQAGYEQYF.

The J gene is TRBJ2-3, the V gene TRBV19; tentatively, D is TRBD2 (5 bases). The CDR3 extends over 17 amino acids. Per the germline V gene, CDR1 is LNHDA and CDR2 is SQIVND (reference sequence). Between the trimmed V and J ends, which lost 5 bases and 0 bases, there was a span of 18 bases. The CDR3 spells CASSRLVAGSSTDTQYF. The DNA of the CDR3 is TGTGCCAGTAGTCGGCTCGTGGCGGGTTCTAGCACAGATACGCAGTATTTT.

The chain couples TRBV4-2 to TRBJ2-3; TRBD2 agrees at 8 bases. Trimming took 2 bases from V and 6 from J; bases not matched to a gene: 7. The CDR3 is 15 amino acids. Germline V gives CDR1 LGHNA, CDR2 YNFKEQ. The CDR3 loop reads CASSQISGTGDTQYF. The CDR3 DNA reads TGTGCCAGCAGCCAAATTAGCGGGACTGGGGATACGCAGTATTTT.

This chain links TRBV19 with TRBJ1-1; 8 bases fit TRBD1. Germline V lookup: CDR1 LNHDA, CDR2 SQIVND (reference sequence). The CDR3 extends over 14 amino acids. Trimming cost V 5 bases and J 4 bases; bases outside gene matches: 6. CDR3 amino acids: CASSPRTGSTEAFF. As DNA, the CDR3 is TGTGCCAGTAGTCCTCGGACAGGGAGCACTGAAGCTTTCTTT.

The CDR3 spells CASSYTFPEQGHPPPQHF. In DNA form, the CDR3 reads TGTGCCAGCAGCTACACTTTTCCCGAACAGGGACACCCGCCGCCCCAGCATTTT. This rearrangement joins TRBV7-9 to TRBJ1-5, with a weak D call TRBD1 (6 bases). The V gene lost 4 bases and the J gene lost 9 bases, with 28 bases spanning the gap. This CDR3 region has 18 residues. The V gene's germline CDR1 is SEHNR and CDR2 FQNEAQ (reference sequence).

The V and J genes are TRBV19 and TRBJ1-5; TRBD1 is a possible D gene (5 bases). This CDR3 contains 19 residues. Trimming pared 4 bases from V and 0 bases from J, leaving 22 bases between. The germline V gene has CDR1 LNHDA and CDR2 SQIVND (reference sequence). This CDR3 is CASSRYRDPTWDSNQPQHF. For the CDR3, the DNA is TGTGCCAGTAGTAGATACCGGGACCCTACCTGGGATAGCAATCAGCCCCAGCATTTT.

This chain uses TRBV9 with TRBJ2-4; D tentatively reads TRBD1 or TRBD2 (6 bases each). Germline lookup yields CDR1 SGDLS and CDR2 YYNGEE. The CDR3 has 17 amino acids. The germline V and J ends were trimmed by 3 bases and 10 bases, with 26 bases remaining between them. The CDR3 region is CASSEGGIGQVSGIQYF. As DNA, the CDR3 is TGTGCCAGCAGCGAGGGGGGAATAGGACAAGTTTCTGGGATTCAGTACTTC.

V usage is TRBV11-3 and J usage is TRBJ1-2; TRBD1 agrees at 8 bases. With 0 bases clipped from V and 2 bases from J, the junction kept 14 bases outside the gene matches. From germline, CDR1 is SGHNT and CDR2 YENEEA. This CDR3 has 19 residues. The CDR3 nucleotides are TGTGCCAGCAGCTTAGAACGGGCAGGGGGCTACCCTTTCAACTATGGCTACACCTTC. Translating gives CASSLERAGGYPFNYGYTF. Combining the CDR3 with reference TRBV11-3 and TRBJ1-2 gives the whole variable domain EAGVVQSPRYKIIEKKQPVAFWCNPISGHNTLYWYLQNLGQGPELLIRYENEEAVDDSQLPKDRFSAERLKGVDSTLKIQPAELGDSAVYLCASSLERAGGYPFNYGYTFGSGTRLTVV.

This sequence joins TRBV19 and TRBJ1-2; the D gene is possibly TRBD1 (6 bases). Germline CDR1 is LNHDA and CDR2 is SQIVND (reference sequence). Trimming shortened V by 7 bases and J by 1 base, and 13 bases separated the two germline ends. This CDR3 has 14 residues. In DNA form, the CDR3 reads TGTGCCAGTATCCCCGGGGGCCTTAACTATGGCTACACCTTC. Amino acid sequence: CASIPGGLNYGYTF. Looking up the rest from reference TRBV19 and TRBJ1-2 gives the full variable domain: DGGITQSPKYLFRKEGQNVTLSCEQNLNHDAMYWYRQDPGQGLRLIYYSQIVNDFQKGDIAEGYSVSREKKESFPLTVTSAQKNPTAFYLCASIPGGLNYGYTFGSGTRLTVV.

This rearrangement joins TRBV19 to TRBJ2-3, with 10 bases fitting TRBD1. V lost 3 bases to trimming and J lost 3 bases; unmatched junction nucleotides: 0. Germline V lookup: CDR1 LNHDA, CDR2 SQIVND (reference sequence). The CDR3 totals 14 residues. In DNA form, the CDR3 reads TGTGCCAGTAGTATGGGACAGGGGACAGATACGCAGTATTTT. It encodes CASSMGQGTDTQYF.

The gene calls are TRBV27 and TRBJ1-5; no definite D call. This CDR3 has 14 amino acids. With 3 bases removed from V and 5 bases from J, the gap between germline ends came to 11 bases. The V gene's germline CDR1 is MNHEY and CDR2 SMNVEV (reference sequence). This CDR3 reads CASSLNTVDQPQHF. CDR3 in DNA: TGTGCCAGCAGTTTGAACACAGTTGATCAGCCCCAGCATTTT.